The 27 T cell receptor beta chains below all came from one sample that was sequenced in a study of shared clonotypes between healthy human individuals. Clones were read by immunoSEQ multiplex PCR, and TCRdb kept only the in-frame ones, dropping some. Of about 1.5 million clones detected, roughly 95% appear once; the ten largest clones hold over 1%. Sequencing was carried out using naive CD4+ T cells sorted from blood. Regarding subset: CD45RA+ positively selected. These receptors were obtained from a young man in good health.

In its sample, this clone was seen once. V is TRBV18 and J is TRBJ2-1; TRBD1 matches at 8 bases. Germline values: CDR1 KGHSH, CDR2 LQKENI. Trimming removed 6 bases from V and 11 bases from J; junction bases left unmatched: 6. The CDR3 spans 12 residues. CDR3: CASSPGQEQQFF. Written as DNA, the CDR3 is TGTGCCAGCTCCCCGGGACAGGAACAGCAGTTCTTC.

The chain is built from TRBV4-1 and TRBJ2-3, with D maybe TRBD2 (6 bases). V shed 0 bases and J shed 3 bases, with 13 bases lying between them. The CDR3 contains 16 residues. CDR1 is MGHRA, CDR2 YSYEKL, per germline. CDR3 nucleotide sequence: TGCGCCAGCAGCCAAGAGGGGCGGGGCTGGACAGATACGCAGTATTTT. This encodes CASSQEGRGWTDTQYF.

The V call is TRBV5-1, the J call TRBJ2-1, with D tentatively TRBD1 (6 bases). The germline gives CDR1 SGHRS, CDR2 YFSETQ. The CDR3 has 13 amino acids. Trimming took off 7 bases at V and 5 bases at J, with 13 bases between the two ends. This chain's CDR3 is CASSFGGDNEQFF. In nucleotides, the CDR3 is TGCGCCAGCTCATTTGGGGGCGACAATGAGCAGTTCTTC. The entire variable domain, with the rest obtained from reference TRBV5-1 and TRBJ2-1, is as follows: KAGVTQTPRYLIKTRGQQVTLSCSPISGHRSVSWYQQTPGQGLQFLFEYFSETQRNKGNFPGRFSGRQFSNSRSEMNVSTLELGDSALYLCASSFGGDNEQFFGPGTRLTVL.

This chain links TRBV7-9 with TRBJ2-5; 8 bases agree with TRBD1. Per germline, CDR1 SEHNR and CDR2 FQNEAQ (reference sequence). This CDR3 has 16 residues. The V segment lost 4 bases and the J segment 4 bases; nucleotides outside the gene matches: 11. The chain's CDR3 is CASSSMKTGAIETQYF. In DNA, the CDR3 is TGTGCCAGCAGCTCTATGAAGACAGGGGCGATAGAGACCCAGTACTTC.

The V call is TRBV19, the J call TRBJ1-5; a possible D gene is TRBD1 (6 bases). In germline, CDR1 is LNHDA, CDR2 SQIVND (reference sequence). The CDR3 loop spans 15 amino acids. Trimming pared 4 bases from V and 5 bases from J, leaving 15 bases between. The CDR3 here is CASSRERTEDQPQHF. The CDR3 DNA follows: TGTGCCAGTAGTAGAGAGAGGACAGAGGATCAGCCCCAGCATTTT.

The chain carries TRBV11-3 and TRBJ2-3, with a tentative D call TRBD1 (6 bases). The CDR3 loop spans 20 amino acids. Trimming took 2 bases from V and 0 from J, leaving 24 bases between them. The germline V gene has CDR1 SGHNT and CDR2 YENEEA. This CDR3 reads CASSLRGKAQGDTSTDTQYF. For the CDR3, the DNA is TGTGCCAGCAGCTTACGAGGCAAGGCACAGGGTGACACTAGCACAGATACGCAGTATTTT.

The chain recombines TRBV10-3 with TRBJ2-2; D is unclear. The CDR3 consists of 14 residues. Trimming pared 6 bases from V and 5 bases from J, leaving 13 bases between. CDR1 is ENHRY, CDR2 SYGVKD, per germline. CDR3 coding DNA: TGTGCCATCAGCCATGAGCTATGGACCGGGGAGCTGTTTTTT. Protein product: CAISHELWTGELFF.

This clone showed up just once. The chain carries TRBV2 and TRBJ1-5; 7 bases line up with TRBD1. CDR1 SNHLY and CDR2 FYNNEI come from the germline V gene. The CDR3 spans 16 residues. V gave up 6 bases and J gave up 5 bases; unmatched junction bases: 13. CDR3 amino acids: CASSSDRERHYQPQHF. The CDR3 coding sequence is TGTGCCAGCAGCTCCGACAGGGAGCGGCACTATCAGCCCCAGCATTTT.

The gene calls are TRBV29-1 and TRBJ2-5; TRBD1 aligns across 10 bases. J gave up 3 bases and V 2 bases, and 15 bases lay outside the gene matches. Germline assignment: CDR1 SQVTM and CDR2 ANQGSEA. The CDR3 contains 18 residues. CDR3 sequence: CSVERYNSGGTGEETQYF. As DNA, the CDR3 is TGCAGCGTTGAACGGTATAATTCTGGGGGGACAGGGGAAGAGACCCAGTACTTC.

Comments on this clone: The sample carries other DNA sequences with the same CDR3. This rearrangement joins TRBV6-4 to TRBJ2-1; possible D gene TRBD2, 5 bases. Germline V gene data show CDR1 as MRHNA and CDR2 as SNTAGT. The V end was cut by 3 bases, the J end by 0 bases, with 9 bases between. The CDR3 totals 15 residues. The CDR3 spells CASSESGTSYNEQFF. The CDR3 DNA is TGTGCCAGCAGTGAGAGCGGTACCTCCTACAATGAGCAGTTCTTC.

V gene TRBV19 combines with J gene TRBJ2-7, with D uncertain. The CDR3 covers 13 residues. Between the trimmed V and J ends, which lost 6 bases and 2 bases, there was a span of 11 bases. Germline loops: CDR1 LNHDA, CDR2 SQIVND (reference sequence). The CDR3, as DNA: TGTGCCAGTAGGGCCGTCGGCACCTACGAGCAGTACTTC. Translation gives CASRAVGTYEQYF. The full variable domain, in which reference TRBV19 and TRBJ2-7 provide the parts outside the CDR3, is DGGITQSPKYLFRKEGQNVTLSCEQNLNHDAMYWYRQDPGQGLRLIYYSQIVNDFQKGDIAEGYSVSREKKESFPLTVTSAQKNPTAFYLCASRAVGTYEQYFGPGTRLTVT.

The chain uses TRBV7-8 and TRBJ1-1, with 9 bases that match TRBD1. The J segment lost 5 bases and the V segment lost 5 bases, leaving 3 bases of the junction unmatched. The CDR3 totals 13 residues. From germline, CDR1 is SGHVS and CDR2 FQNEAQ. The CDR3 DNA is TGTGCCAGCAGCGTTGACAGGGGGACTGAAGCTTTCTTT. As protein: CASSVDRGTEAFF.

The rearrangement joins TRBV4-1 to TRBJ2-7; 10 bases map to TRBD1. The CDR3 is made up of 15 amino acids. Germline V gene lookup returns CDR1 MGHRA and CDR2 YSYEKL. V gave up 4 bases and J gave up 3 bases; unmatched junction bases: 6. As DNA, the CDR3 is TGCGCCAGCAGCCGGGACAGGGGAGTTTTCTACGAGCAGTACTTC. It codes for CASSRDRGVFYEQYF.

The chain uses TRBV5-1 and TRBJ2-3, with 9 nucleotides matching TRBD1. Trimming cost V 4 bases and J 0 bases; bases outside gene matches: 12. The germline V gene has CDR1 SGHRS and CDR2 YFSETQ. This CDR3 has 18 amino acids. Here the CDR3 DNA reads TGCGCCAGCAGCCATATTGCTGCCGGGACAGGGAGCACAGATACGCAGTATTTT. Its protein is CASSHIAAGTGSTDTQYF.

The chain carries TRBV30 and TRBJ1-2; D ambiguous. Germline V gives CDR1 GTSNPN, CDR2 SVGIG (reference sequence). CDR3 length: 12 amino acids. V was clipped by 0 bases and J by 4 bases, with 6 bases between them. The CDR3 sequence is CAWSVGTYGYTF. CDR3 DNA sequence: TGTGCCTGGAGTGTAGGTACCTATGGCTACACCTTC.

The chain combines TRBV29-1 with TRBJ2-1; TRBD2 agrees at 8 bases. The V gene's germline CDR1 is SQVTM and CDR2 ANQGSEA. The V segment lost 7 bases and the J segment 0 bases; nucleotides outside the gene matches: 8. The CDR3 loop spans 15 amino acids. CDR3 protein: CSGGTRLGSYNEQFF. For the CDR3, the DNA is TGCAGCGGGGGGACTAGACTTGGCTCCTACAATGAGCAGTTCTTC.

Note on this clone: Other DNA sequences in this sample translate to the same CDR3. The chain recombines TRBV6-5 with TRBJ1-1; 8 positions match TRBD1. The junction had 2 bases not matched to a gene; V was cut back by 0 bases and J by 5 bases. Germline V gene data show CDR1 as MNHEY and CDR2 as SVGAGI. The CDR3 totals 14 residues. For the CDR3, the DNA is TGTGCCAGCAGTTACTCGAACAGGGGGACTGAAGCTTTCTTT. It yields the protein CASSYSNRGTEAFF.

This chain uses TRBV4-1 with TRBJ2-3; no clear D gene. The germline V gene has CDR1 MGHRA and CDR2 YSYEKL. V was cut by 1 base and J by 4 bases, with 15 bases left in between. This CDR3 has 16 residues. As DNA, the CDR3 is TGCGCCAGCAGCCAAGGGTTTGCCTTGAACTCAGATACGCAGTATTTT. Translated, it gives CASSQGFALNSDTQYF.

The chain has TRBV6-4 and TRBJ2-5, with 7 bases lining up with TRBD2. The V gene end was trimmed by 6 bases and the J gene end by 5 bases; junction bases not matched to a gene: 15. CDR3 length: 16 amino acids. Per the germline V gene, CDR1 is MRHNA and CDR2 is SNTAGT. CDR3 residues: CASRTQLAKESETQYF. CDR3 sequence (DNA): TGTGCCAGCAGGACGCAACTAGCGAAGGAGTCGGAGACCCAGTACTTC.

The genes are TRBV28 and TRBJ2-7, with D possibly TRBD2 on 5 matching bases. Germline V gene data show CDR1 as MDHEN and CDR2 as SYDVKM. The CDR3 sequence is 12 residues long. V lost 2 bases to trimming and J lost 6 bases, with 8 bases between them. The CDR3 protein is CASSLPGFEQYF. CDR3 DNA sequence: TGTGCCAGCAGTTTACCGGGGTTCGAGCAGTACTTC.

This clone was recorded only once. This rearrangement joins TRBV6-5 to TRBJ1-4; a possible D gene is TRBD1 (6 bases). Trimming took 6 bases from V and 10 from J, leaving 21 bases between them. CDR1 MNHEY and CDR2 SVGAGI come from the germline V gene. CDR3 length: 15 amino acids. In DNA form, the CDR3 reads TGTGCCAGCAGCCCCGACTACAGGGACACCGTAAAACTGTTTTTT. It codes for CASSPDYRDTVKLFF.

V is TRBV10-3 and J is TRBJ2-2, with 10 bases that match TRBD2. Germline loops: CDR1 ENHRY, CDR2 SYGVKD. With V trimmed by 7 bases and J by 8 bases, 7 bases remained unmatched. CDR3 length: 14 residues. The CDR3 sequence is CAINPAGGIGELFF. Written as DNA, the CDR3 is TGTGCCATCAATCCAGCGGGAGGGATTGGGGAGCTGTTTTTT.

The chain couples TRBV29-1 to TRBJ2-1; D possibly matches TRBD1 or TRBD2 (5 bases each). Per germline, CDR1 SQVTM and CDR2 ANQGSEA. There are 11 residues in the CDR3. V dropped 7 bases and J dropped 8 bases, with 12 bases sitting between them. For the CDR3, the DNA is TGCAGCGCCGGAGTGGGGGATGAGCAGTTCTTC. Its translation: CSAGVGDEQFF.

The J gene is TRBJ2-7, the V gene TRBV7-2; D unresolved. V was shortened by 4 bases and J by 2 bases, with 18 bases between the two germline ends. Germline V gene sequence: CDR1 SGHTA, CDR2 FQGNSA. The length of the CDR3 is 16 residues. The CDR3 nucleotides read TGTGCCAGCAGCTCCCTGGCAGGATGGGGTACCTACGAGCAGTACTTC. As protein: CASSSLAGWGTYEQYF.

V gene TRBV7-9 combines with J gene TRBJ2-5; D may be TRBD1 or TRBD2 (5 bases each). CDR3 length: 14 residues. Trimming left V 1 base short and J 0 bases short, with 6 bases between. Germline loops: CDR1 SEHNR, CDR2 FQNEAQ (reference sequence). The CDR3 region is CASSLGGHQETQYF. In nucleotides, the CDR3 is TGTGCCAGCAGCTTAGGGGGACACCAAGAGACCCAGTACTTC.

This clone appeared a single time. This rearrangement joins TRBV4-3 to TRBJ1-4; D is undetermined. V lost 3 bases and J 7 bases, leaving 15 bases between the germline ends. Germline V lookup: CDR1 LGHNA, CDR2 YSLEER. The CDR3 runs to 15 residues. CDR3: CASSQDARGREKLFF. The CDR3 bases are TGCGCCAGCAGCCAGGACGCCCGAGGGCGTGAAAAACTGTTTTTT.

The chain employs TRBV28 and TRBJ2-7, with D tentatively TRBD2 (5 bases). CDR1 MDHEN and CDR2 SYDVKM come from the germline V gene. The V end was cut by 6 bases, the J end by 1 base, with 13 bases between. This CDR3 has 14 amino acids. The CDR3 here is CASSLGLESYEQYF. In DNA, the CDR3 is TGTGCCAGCAGCCTAGGACTCGAATCCTACGAGCAGTACTTC.